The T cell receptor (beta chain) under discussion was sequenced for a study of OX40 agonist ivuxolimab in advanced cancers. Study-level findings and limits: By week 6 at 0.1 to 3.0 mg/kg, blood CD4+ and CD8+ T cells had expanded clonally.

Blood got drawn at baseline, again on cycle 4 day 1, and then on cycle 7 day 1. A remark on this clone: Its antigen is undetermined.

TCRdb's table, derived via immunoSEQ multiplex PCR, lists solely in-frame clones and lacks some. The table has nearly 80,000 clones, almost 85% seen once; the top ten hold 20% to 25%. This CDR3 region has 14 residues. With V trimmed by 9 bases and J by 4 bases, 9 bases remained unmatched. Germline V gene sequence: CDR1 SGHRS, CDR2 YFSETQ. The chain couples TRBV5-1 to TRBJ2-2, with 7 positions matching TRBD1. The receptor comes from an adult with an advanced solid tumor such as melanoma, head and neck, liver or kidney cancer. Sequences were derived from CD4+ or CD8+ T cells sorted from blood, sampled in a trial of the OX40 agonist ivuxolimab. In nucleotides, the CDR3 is TGCGCCACTCAGACAGGGCCGGGCACCGGGGAGCTGTTTTTT. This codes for CATQTGPGTGELFF.